This is a list of T cell receptor beta chains from one sample in a study of blood T cell repertoires in COVID-19. Measured with immunoSEQ multiplex PCR; TCRdb has only the in-frame clones, and not every one. The sample holds about 260,000 clones, about 87% seen once. Source material: peripheral blood. The receptor set was obtained from a woman aged 60-75 years with COVID-19, enrolled during active disease. The CDR3 runs from the conserved cysteine through the conserved F or W. D genes are given only for firm matches. Size tells how often a clone was seen (once, few, many) or the class of an expanded clone, and some rows leave it out.

j_gene | v_gene | abundance | d_gene | CDR3aa | CDR3nt
TRBJ1-6 | TRBV27 | . | . | CASSSERTVINNSPLHF | TGTGCCAGCAGTTCTGAGAGGACAGTTATTAACAATTCACCCCTCCACTTT
TRBJ1-5 | TRBV6-5 | . | . | CASNLESYQPQHF | TGTGCCAGCAACCTGGAGTCCTATCAGCCCCAGCATTTT
TRBJ2-1 | TRBV27 | . | TRBD2 | CASKRDYRHEQFF | TGTGCCAGCAAACGGGACTACCGCCATGAGCAGTTCTTC
TRBJ2-3 | TRBV11-3 | . | . | CASSLGRARDTQYF | TGTGCCAGCAGCTTGGGCAGGGCTAGAGATACGCAGTATTTT
TRBJ1-6 | TRBV6-2/TRBV6-3 | few | TRBD1 | CASSWIQGDNSPLHF | TGTGCCAGCAGTTGGATACAGGGGGACAATTCACCCCTCCACTTT
TRBJ2-7 | TRBV19 | once | TRBD1 | CASSLTGQGFYEQYF | TGTGCCAGTAGTCTCACGGGACAGGGTTTCTACGAGCAGTACTTC
TRBJ1-5 | TRBV7-8 | . | TRBD1 | CASSLLTGPNQPQHF | TGTGCCAGCAGCCTCCTGACAGGGCCCAATCAGCCCCAGCATTTT
TRBJ1-5 | TRBV4-2 | . | TRBD1 | CASSQDWGPTGQQVF | TGTGCCAGCAGCCAAGATTGGGGCCCCACGGGACAGCAGGTTTTT
TRBJ1-3 | TRBV7-8 | few | . | CASSSDRFSGGTIYF | TGTGCCAGCAGCTCCGACAGGTTTTCTGGAGGCACCATATATTTT
TRBJ2-3 | TRBV5-5 | . | TRBD1 | CASSYWTGTNTDTQYF | TGTGCCAGCAGCTATTGGACAGGGACCAACACAGATACGCAGTATTTT
TRBJ2-7 | TRBV30 | . | TRBD1 | CAWSSWDRGGGEQYF | TGTGCCTGGAGTTCTTGGGACAGGGGTGGAGGGGAGCAGTACTTC
TRBJ2-3 | TRBV5-4 | few | TRBD2 | CASSRGLAGLEDTQYF | TGTGCCAGCAGCCGCGGACTAGCGGGACTGGAAGATACGCAGTATTTT
TRBJ1-2 | TRBV6-5 | . | TRBD1 | CASSVDRGRDGYTF | TGTGCCAGCAGCGTAGACAGGGGGCGAGACGGCTACACCTTC
TRBJ1-6 | TRBV7-8 | . | TRBD1 | CASSVEGTGENSPLHF | TGTGCCAGCAGCGTAGAAGGGACAGGGGAAAATTCACCCCTCCACTTT
TRBJ2-6 | TRBV19 | . | . | CASRQGTGANVLTF | TGTGCCAGTAGGCAGGGAACTGGGGCCAACGTCCTGACTTTC
TRBJ2-2 | TRBV12-3/TRBV12-4 | . | . | CASRRNRAGELFF | TGTGCCAGCAGGCGAAACAGGGCCGGGGAGCTGTTTTTT
TRBJ2-1 | TRBV10-3 | . | TRBD2 | CAISESLAGVNEQFF | TGTGCCATCAGTGAGTCGCTAGCGGGAGTGAATGAGCAGTTCTTC
TRBJ1-2 | TRBV5-1 | . | . | CASSLDGGGGYTF | TGCGCCAGCAGCTTGGACGGCGGGGGCGGCTACACCTTC
TRBJ2-1 | TRBV4-1 | . | TRBD2 | CASSQRVGTSGYNEQFF | TGCGCCAGCAGCCAAAGAGTGGGGACTAGCGGATACAATGAGCAGTTCTTC
TRBJ1-2 | TRBV7-8 | . | TRBD1 | CASSHTRQGNYGYTF | TGTGCCAGCAGCCACACGAGACAGGGAAACTATGGCTACACCTTC
TRBJ1-2 | TRBV30 | once | TRBD1 | CAWMQGATGGYTF | TGTGCCTGGATGCAGGGGGCAACGGGTGGCTACACCTTC
TRBJ1-1 | TRBV7-9 | . | . | CASSLLVGQSEAFF | TGTGCCAGCAGCTTACTGGTAGGACAGTCTGAAGCTTTCTTT
TRBJ2-7 | TRBV6-5 | . | TRBD2 | CASSLLPGLEAYEQYF | TGTGCCAGCAGTTTATTGCCGGGACTAGAGGCCTACGAGCAGTACTTC
TRBJ2-1 | TRBV5-1 | . | TRBD1 | CASSHLRGSSYNEQFF | TGCGCCAGCAGCCACCTCAGGGGGAGCTCCTACAATGAGCAGTTCTTC